A single count supports the clone carrying this T cell receptor beta chain. The CDR3 totals 14 residues. CDR1 and CDR2 from the germline V gene are LNHNV and YYDKDF (reference sequence). Trimming shortened V by 0 bases and J by 5 bases, and 11 bases separated the two germline ends. The data derive from a study of blood T cell repertoires in COVID-19. Across the study: Sources were T cells, B-cell-depleted T cells, or PBMCs; the material itself was cDNA or gDNA.

Only in-frame clones appear in the TCRdb table, and some are missing; sequencing was by immunoSEQ multiplex PCR. The data show about 280,000 clones, about 89% seen once. Specimen: peripheral blood. The sequence derives from a man in his forties or fifties with active or convalescent COVID-19. The V call is TRBV15, the J call TRBJ2-7, with D possibly matching TRBD2 (5 bases). The CDR3 coding sequence is TGTGCCACCAGCAGAGAGACCAAGCGGAACGAGCAGTACTTC. Translating gives CATSRETKRNEQYF.